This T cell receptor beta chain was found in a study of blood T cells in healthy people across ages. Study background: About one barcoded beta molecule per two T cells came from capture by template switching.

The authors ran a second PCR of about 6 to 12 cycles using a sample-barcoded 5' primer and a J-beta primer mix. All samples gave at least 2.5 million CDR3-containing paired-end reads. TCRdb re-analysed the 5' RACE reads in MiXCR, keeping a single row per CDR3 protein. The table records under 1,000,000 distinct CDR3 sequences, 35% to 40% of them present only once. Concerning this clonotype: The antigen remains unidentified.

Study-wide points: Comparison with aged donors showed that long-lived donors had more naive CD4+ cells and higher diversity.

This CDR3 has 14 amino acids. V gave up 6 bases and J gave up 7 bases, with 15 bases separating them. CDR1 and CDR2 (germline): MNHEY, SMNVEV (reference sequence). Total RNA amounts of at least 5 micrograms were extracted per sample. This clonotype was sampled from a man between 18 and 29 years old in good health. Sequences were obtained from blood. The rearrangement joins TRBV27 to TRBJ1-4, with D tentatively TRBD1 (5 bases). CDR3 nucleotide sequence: TGTGCCAGCAGCCGACAGCACGGGGGTGAAAAACTGTTTTTT. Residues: CASSRQHGGEKLFF.